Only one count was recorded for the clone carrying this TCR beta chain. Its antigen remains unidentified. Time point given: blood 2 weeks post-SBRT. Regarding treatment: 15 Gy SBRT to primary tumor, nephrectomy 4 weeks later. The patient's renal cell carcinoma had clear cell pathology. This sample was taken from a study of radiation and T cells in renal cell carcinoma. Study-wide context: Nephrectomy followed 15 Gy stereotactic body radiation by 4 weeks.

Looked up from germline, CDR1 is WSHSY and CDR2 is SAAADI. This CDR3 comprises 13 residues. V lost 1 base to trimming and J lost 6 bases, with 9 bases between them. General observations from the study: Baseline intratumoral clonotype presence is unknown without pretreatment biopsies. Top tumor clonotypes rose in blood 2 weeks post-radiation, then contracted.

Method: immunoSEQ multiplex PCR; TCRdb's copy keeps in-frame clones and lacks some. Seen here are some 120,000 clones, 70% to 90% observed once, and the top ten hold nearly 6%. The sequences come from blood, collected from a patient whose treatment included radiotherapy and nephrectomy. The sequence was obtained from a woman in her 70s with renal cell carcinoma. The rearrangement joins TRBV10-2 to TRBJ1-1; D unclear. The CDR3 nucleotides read TGCGCCAGCAGTGAGTTGGTGCAAGCTGAAGCTTTCTTT. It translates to CASSELVQAEAFF.